This record covers a single T cell receptor beta chain. These data are taken from a study of T cell responses to AZD1222 COVID-19 vaccine. V was shortened by 1 base and J by 1 base, with 7 bases between the two germline ends. This CDR3 has 14 residues. Germline-derived CDR1 and CDR2 are SGHTA and FQGNSA. TCRdb's table, derived via immunoSEQ multiplex PCR, lists solely in-frame clones and lacks some. The sample has 150,000 to 200,000 clones, approximately 90% seen once; the top ten hold around 0.99%. Sequences were derived from peripheral blood, sampled 28 days after the second AZD1222 dose. The rearrangement joins TRBV7-2 to TRBJ1-1, with a weak D call TRBD1 (5 bases). The receptor's source is an adult who received the AZD1222 COVID-19 vaccine. CDR3 bases: TGTGCCAGCAGCTTAGTCGGGGGGAACACTGAAGCTTTCTTT. Translating it yields CASSLVGGNTEAFF.